Given below is one T cell receptor (beta chain) in context. The V gene's germline CDR1 is LNHNV and CDR2 YYDKDF (reference sequence). The CDR3 spans 14 residues. The V gene lost 7 bases and the J gene lost 2 bases, with 11 bases spanning the gap. These data belong to a study of shared clonotypes between healthy human individuals. Background on the study: CD8 memory received one plate per donor, CD8 naive two, CD4 memory three and CD4 naive three.

Deep was the level at which the assay was run. Replicate sorted-subset PCRs were loaded with around 210 ng DNA, roughly 33,000 T cell genomes. Authors' processing steps: ImmunoSEQ gave junction-only sequences without quality scores, so filtering differed. The method was immunoSEQ multiplex PCR; TCRdb's version includes in-frame clones alone and lacks a portion of them. From that table come the V and J calls and clone size; the DNA was used to work out D and trimming. The sample has millions of clones, approximately 94% seen once; the top ten hold approximately 1.7%. It was CD45RO-negative cells, positively selected for CCR7, that made up naive CD8 cells, with terminally differentiated effector memory CD45RA+ cells excluded.

What was sequenced was naive CD8+ T cells from PBMCs. The TCR comes from a man between 18 and 35 years old in good health. Some clones in this sample may be carry-over from other donors' samples. The rearrangement links TRBV15 to TRBJ2-2; D gene uncertain. CDR3 loop: CATNTRANTGELFF. The CDR3 bases are TGTGCCACCAATACCCGGGCCAACACCGGGGAGCTGTTTTTT.